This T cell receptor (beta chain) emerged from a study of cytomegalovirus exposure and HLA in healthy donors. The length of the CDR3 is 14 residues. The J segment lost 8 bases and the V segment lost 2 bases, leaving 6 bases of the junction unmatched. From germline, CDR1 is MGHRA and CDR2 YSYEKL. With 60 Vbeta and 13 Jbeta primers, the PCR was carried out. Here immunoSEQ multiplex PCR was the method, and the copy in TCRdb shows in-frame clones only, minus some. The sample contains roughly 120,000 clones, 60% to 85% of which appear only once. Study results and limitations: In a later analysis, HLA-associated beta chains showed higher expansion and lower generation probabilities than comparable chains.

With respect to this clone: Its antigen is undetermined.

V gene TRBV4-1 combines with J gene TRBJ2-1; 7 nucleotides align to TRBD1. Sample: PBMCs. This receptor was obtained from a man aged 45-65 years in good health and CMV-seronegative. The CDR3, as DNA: TGCGCCAGCAGCCAACCCACAGGGGTCCATGAGCAGTTCTTC. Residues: CASSQPTGVHEQFF.